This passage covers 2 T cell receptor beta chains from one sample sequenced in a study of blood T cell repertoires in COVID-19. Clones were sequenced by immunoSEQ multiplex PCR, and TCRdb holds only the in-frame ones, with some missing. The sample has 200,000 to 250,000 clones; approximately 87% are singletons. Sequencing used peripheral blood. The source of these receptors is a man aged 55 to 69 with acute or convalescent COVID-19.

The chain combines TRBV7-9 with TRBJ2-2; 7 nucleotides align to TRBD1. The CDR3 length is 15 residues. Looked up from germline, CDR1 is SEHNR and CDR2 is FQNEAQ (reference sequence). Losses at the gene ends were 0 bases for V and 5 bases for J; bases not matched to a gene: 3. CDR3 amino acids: CASSLATGYTGELFF. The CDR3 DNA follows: TGTGCCAGCAGCTTAGCGACAGGGTATACCGGGGAGCTGTTTTTT.

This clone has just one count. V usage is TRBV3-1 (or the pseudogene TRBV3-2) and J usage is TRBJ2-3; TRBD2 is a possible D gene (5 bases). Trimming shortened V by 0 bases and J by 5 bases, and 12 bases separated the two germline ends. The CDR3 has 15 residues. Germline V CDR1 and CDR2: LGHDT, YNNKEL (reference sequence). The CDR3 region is CASSQDHTRLDTQYF. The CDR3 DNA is TGTGCCAGCAGCCAAGATCATACTAGACTAGATACGCAGTATTTT.